This T cell receptor (beta chain) emerged from a study of graft-versus-host responses after intestinal transplantation. Study-level information: Transplants given to recipients were multivisceral, liver-intestinal, or isolated intestinal. Uniformly, recipients were administered anti-thymocyte globulin induction with subsequent tacrolimus and steroids for roughly three years. Study observations and caveats: Early post-transplant falls in HvG clones accompanied the peak levels of circulating GvH clones. Within allografts, high graft-versus-host to host-versus-graft clonal ratios were seen among patients with graft-donor T cell macrochimerism.

Data came from immunoSEQ multiplex PCR; TCRdb stores just in-frame clones and leaves some out. The table lists approximately 33,000 clones, about 86% of them singletons, with approximately 19% in the top ten. This clone was observed a handful of times. Its antigen remains unidentified. This CDR3 comprises 11 residues. CDR1 and CDR2 (germline): MDHEN, SYDVKM. With 2 bases removed from V and 6 bases from J, the gap between germline ends came to 3 bases. This receptor was taken from a human donor who received an intestinal transplant. This rearrangement joins TRBV28 to TRBJ2-3; D unresolved. Here the sequenced sample was unstimulated CD8+ T cells sorted from spleen or lymph node cells, taken before intestinal transplant. The CDR3 spells CASSLADTQYF. CDR3 sequence (DNA): TGTGCCAGCAGTTTAGCGGATACGCAGTATTTT.